Below are 22 T cell receptor beta chains sequenced from a single sample in a study of blood T cell repertoires in COVID-19. TCRdb keeps only in-frame clones here, not all; method: immunoSEQ multiplex PCR. The data contain about 160,000 clones, around 83% of them singletons. Sequencing was done on a sample of peripheral blood. Source of these receptors: a man aged 50 to 60 with active or convalescent COVID-19.

This clone appeared a single time. CDR3 DNA: TGTGCCAGCAGCCACGACACCCTCGGAGGAAACACCATATATTTT. It codes for CASSHDTLGGNTIYF. This chain connects TRBV5-4 to TRBJ1-3; D remains ambiguous. Between the trimmed V and J ends, which lost 4 bases and 4 bases, there was a span of 15 bases. This CDR3 comprises 15 residues. The germline gives CDR1 SGHNT, CDR2 YYREEE (reference sequence).

This chain joins TRBV6-2 or TRBV6-3 and TRBJ1-5, with unresolved D. V lost 2 bases, J lost 6 bases, and 17 bases lay in between. The CDR3 has 16 residues. Germline V lookup: CDR1 MNHEY, CDR2 SVGEGT. In DNA form, the CDR3 reads TGTGCCAGCAGTTACACCCCCGTTTCAGTTTCTCAGCCCCAGCATTTT. Translated, it gives CASSYTPVSVSQPQHF.

The rearrangement joins TRBV6-5 to TRBJ2-1; D unclear. The CDR3 spans 13 residues. Germline loops: CDR1 MNHEY, CDR2 SVGAGI. V dropped 3 bases and J dropped 1 base, with 4 bases sitting between them. DNA of the CDR3: TGTGCCAGCAGTTATGAGTCCTACAATGAGCAGTTCTTC. The encoded protein is CASSYESYNEQFF.

V usage is TRBV20-1 and J usage is TRBJ2-1; D is uncertain. The germline V and J ends were trimmed by 3 bases and 7 bases, with 19 bases remaining between them. The germline V gene has CDR1 DFQATT and CDR2 SNEGSKA (reference sequence). The CDR3 spans 15 residues. CDR3 sequence reads: CSASSLGSLRNEQFF. CDR3 DNA sequence: TGCAGTGCTAGTAGTCTTGGATCTCTGAGGAATGAGCAGTTCTTC.

The chain has TRBV2 and TRBJ1-6, with D tentatively TRBD1 (6 bases). CDR1 and CDR2 from the germline V gene are SNHLY and FYNNEI. The CDR3 runs to 16 residues. Trimming shortened V by 3 bases and J by 0 bases, and 9 bases separated the two germline ends. CDR3: CASSDRGPSYNSPLHF. The CDR3 DNA reads TGTGCCAGCAGTGACAGGGGACCCTCCTATAATTCACCCCTCCACTTT. Based on the CDR3 plus reference TRBV2 and TRBJ1-6, the full variable domain is EPEVTQTPSHQVTQMGQEVILRCVPISNHLYFYWYRQILGQKVEFLVSFYNNEISEKSEIFDDQFSVERPDGSNFTLKIRSTKLEDSAMYFCASSDRGPSYNSPLHFGNGTRLTVT.

This clone came up once. V and J are TRBV18 and TRBJ2-5, with a possible D match to TRBD2 (6 bases). This CDR3 is built from 13 residues. Trimming removed 2 bases at V and 3 bases at J, with 7 bases between. CDR1 and CDR2 from the germline V gene are KGHSH and LQKENI. The CDR3 coding sequence is TGTGCCAGCTCACCAGGAGGGAAAGAGACCCAGTACTTC. It yields the protein CASSPGGKETQYF. Complete variable domain (other parts from reference TRBV18 and TRBJ2-5): NAGVMQNPRHLVRRRGQEARLRCSPMKGHSHVYWYRQLPEEGLKFMVYLQKENIIDESGMPKERFSAEFPKEGPSILRIQQVVRGDSAAYFCASSPGGKETQYFGPGTRLLVL.

V usage is TRBV11-2 and J usage is TRBJ1-1; no definite D call. Trimming took off 5 bases at V and 3 bases at J, with 16 bases between the two ends. The CDR3 loop spans 15 amino acids. Germline assignment: CDR1 SGHAT and CDR2 FQNNGV. The CDR3 region has the DNA TGTGCCAGCAGCCGCCTGGGGTTCGGGGACACTGAAGCTTTCTTT. Its protein product is CASSRLGFGDTEAFF.

This clone appeared once. The V call is TRBV2, the J call TRBJ1-6, with TRBD1 identical over 7 bases. Trimming removed 6 bases from V and 14 bases from J; junction bases left unmatched: 13. CDR1 is SNHLY and CDR2 is FYNNEI in the germline V gene. The CDR3 covers 14 residues. This CDR3 reads CASRTAGTVLSLHF. The CDR3 DNA follows: TGTGCCAGCAGAACAGCCGGGACAGTCCTATCCCTCCACTTT.

The genes are TRBV25-1 and TRBJ1-1; TRBD1 agrees at 7 bases. CDR3 length equals 16 residues. J was trimmed by 7 bases and V by 0 bases; bases with no gene match: 11. Germline assignment: CDR1 MGHDK and CDR2 SYGVNS. The CDR3 DNA reads as TGTGCCAGCAGTGAATATAACGACCAGGGGGAAGTTGAAGCTTTCTTT. Translated, it gives CASSEYNDQGEVEAFF.

The gene calls are TRBV18 and TRBJ2-3; D is perhaps TRBD1 (6 bases). V was trimmed by 5 bases and J by 2 bases, leaving 11 bases between them. CDR3 length: 14 residues. The germline CDR1 and CDR2 sequences are KGHSH and LQKENI. The CDR3 sequence is CASSFGQNTDTQYF. In DNA form, the CDR3 reads TGTGCCAGCTCATTCGGACAGAACACAGATACGCAGTATTTT. Using reference TRBV18 and TRBJ2-3 for the parts outside the CDR3, the full variable domain is NAGVMQNPRHLVRRRGQEARLRCSPMKGHSHVYWYRQLPEEGLKFMVYLQKENIIDESGMPKERFSAEFPKEGPSILRIQQVVRGDSAAYFCASSFGQNTDTQYFGPGTRLTVL.

The chain links TRBV4-2 to TRBJ1-2; 9 bases are shared with TRBD1. CDR1 is LGHNA and CDR2 is YNFKEQ in the germline V gene. The CDR3 spans 17 residues. Trimming removed 3 bases from V and 4 bases from J; junction bases left unmatched: 12. Written as DNA, the CDR3 is TGTGCCAGCAGCCAGAGTCCCGGGACAGGGTCCTCCTATGGCTACACCTTC. This sequence encodes CASSQSPGTGSSYGYTF.

The chain couples TRBV23-1 to TRBJ2-3; TRBD2 matches 8 bases. TRBV23-1 is assigned to the ORF class and has an uncertain function. CDR3 length: 16 amino acids. V lost 2 bases and J lost 3; bases outside the gene matches: 7. Written as DNA, the CDR3 is TGCGCCAGCAGTCAACAGAGCGGGAGTCAGACAGATACGCAGTATTTT. Translated: CASSQQSGSQTDTQYF.

The DNA for the CDR3 is TGCAGTGCTAGTCGGGGGGCACGTCAGCCCCAGCATTTT. This sequence encodes CSASRGARQPQHF. This sequence joins TRBV20-1 and TRBJ1-5; weak D call: TRBD1 (6 bases). Germline assignment: CDR1 DFQATT and CDR2 SNEGSKA (reference sequence). Trimming took off 3 bases at V and 6 bases at J, with 12 bases between the two ends. The CDR3 sequence is 13 residues long.

The chain employs TRBV5-1 and TRBJ2-4; possible D gene TRBD1, 6 bases. CDR1 is SGHRS and CDR2 is YFSETQ in the germline V gene. The CDR3 consists of 15 residues. The ends were cut back, 4 bases at V and 5 bases at J, with 16 bases in the middle. The CDR3 nucleotides read TGCGCCAGCAGCAAAACGACAGGAGACGAAAACATTCAGTACTTC. Translation gives CASSKTTGDENIQYF.

This clone showed up just a few times. This sequence joins TRBV4-3 and TRBJ1-2; D unclear. The CDR3 runs to 13 residues. V was shortened by 1 base and J by 4 bases, with 7 bases between the two germline ends. CDR1 is LGHNA, CDR2 YSLEER, per germline. The CDR3 protein is CASSQARSYGYTF. DNA of the CDR3: TGCGCCAGCAGCCAAGCCAGATCCTATGGCTACACCTTC.

The chain links TRBV28 to TRBJ2-3, with D perhaps matching TRBD1 (5 bases). The germline V gene encodes CDR1 MDHEN and CDR2 SYDVKM. Trimming removed 8 bases from V and 0 bases from J, with 9 bases in between. The CDR3 runs to 13 residues. CDR3 protein: CASHDSSTDTQYF. In nucleotides, the CDR3 is TGTGCCAGCCATGACAGTAGCACAGATACGCAGTATTTT.

The rearrangement links TRBV5-4 to TRBJ2-2; 12 nucleotides line up with TRBD2. Germline lookup yields CDR1 SGHNT and CDR2 YYREEE (reference sequence). V lost 2 bases to trimming and J lost 8 bases; unmatched junction nucleotides: 7. The CDR3 has 16 residues. The DNA of the CDR3 is TGTGCCAGCAGCTTCCTAGCGGGGGGGTTTACAGGGGAGCTGTTTTTT. Translation gives CASSFLAGGFTGELFF. Filled out from reference TRBV5-4 and TRBJ2-2, the complete variable domain reads ETGVTQSPTHLIKTRGQQVTLRCSSQSGHNTVSWYQQALGQGPQFIFQYYREEENGRGNFPPRFSGLQFPNYSSELNVNALELDDSALYLCASSFLAGGFTGELFFGEGSRLTVL.

The count of this clone is one. The chain has TRBV2 and TRBJ1-1, with D possibly matching TRBD1 (5 bases). Germline lookup yields CDR1 SNHLY and CDR2 FYNNEI. Trimming shortened V by 11 bases and J by 0 bases, and 16 bases separated the two germline ends. This CDR3 is 14 amino acids long. CDR3 sequence (DNA): TGTGCCGGCAAACAGGATACTATGAACACTGAAGCTTTCTTT. Its translation is CAGKQDTMNTEAFF. Using reference TRBV2 and TRBJ1-1 for the parts outside the CDR3, the full variable domain is EPEVTQTPSHQVTQMGQEVILRCVPISNHLYFYWYRQILGQKVEFLVSFYNNEISEKSEIFDDQFSVERPDGSNFTLKIRSTKLEDSAMYFCAGKQDTMNTEAFFGQGTRLTVV.

V usage is TRBV29-1 and J usage is TRBJ2-5; 11 bases are shared with TRBD2. The junction had 5 bases not matched to a gene; V was cut back by 4 bases and J by 4 bases. The CDR3 contains 14 residues. Per germline, CDR1 SQVTM and CDR2 ANQGSEA. This CDR3 is CSVGSSGRSETQYF. CDR3 nucleotides: TGCAGCGTTGGGTCTAGCGGGAGGTCAGAGACCCAGTACTTC.

The sample holds one count of this clone. The chain is built from TRBV6-5 and TRBJ1-2, with D maybe TRBD1 (5 bases). CDR1 MNHEY and CDR2 SVGAGI come from the germline V gene. This CDR3 spans 12 amino acids. V was pared by 6 bases and J by 9 bases, with 14 bases between. CDR3 bases: TGTGCCAGCAGGGGGACTCCCCTCAGCTACACCTTC. Translating gives CASRGTPLSYTF.

The chain is built from TRBV29-1 and TRBJ1-3, with D hard to call. V was cut by 6 bases and J by 0 bases, with 12 bases left in between. The CDR3 spans 14 residues. Germline CDR1 reads SQVTM; CDR2 reads ANQGSEA. The CDR3 DNA follows: TGCAGCGTAACAGTCTTCCCCTCTGGAAACACCATATATTTT. Translation: CSVTVFPSGNTIYF. Based on the CDR3 plus reference TRBV29-1 and TRBJ1-3, the full variable domain is SAVISQKPSRDICQRGTSLTIQCQVDSQVTMMFWYRQQPGQSLTLIATANQGSEATYESGFVIDKFPISRPNLTFSTLTVSNMSPEDSSIYLCSVTVFPSGNTIYFGEGSWLTVV.

The rearrangement links TRBV3-1 (or the pseudogene TRBV3-2) to TRBJ2-3; 9 nucleotides align to TRBD2. With 0 bases clipped from V and 2 bases from J, the junction kept 6 bases outside the gene matches. Germline V gene data show CDR1 as LGHDT and CDR2 as YNNKEL (reference sequence). The length of the CDR3 is 17 residues. The CDR3 DNA reads TGTGCCAGCAGCCAAGACCAGGGGACTAGCCTCACAGATACGCAGTATTTT. Translation: CASSQDQGTSLTDTQYF.